These 4 T cell receptor beta chains share one sample of origin, sequenced in a study of monozygotic twins with inflammatory bowel disease. TCRdb reanalyzed the 5' RACE reads and collapses them to one entry per CDR3 protein, without DNA. The sample holds around 380,000 distinct CDR3 sequences. Input material: blood. The receptors here all came from a human donor with ulcerative colitis or Crohn's disease, or a healthy co-twin of an affected twin (not recorded which).

The chain employs TRBV7-9 and TRBJ2-1. Germline lookup yields CDR1 SEHNR and CDR2 FQNEAQ (reference sequence). The CDR3 is 14 amino acids. CDR3 protein: CASSRPGPYNEQFF.

V is TRBV7-6 and J is TRBJ1-4. The CDR3 runs to 13 residues. The germline gives CDR1 SGHVS, CDR2 FNYEAQ. CDR3: CASSLGLREKLFF.

The chain couples TRBV7-2 to TRBJ1-1. The length of the CDR3 is 11 residues. The germline V gene has CDR1 SGHTA and CDR2 FQGNSA. The chain's CDR3 is CASSPLTEAFF.

The rearrangement uses TRBV12-3 or TRBV12-4 and TRBJ2-4; without DNA, the TCRdb call of TRBD1 cannot be checked. The length of the CDR3 is 17 residues. This CDR3 reads CASSLRGQGGLRDIQYF.